The TCR beta chain described here comes from a study of T cell repertoires in ileal Crohn's disease. The wider study: About half of patients got postoperative therapy: under 12 thiopurines, 18 anti-TNF.

CDR3 length: 16 amino acids. Germline V gene sequence: CDR1 MNHEY, CDR2 SMNVEV (reference sequence). J lost 2 bases, V lost 2 bases, and 7 bases had no gene match. Sequencing was performed with immunoSEQ multiplex PCR; in TCRdb, only in-frame clones are kept and a portion is missing. The repertoire has more than 3,500 clones, less than 80% of them found once; the top ten carry around 17%. Included were adult ileal or ileocolonic Crohn's patients indicated for ileocolonic resection. The sample taken for sequencing was ileal tissue. The V call is TRBV27, the J call TRBJ2-3, with 7 nucleotides matching TRBD1. The clonotype was recovered from an adult with Crohn's disease. CDR3 sequence reads: CASSLAGGIFTDTQYF. The CDR3, as DNA: TGTGCCAGCAGTTTAGCAGGGGGAATTTTCACAGATACGCAGTATTTT.